The rows below give T cell receptor beta chains drawn from one sample of a study of identifying expanded T cells in peripheral blood. Using immunoSEQ multiplex PCR, the repertoire was profiled, and TCRdb retains in-frame clones only, with some absent. The sample holds about 50,000 clones; 82% are singletons and the top ten take around 15%. The sequencing input was blood. The receptors come from a person aged 18 to 75 in good health. Each CDR3 is given with its conserved first and last residue. Fields, in order: clone size, V gene, J gene, D gene, CDR3 protein, CDR3 DNA. The D gene is left open where the match is weak. The size of a clone is reported for some rows only, either as once, few or many, or as a class for expanded clones.

-,TRBV29-1,TRBJ2-1,TRBD2,CSVEGTSGSSYNEQFF,TGCAGCGTTGAAGGGACTAGCGGAAGCTCCTACAATGAGCAGTTCTTC
-,TRBV7-6,TRBJ2-2,-,CASSFRGPPNTGELFF,TGTGCCAGCAGCTTCCGGGGACCGCCGAACACCGGGGAGCTGTTTTTT
-,TRBV9,TRBJ1-1,-,CASSPAGTTEAFF,TGTGCCAGCAGCCCTGCAGGGACCACTGAAGCTTTCTTT
-,TRBV5-1,TRBJ2-5,TRBD1,CASSPGTGGYQETQYF,TGCGCCAGCAGCCCGGGGACAGGGGGGTACCAAGAGACCCAGTACTTC
-,TRBV11-3,TRBJ1-2,-,CASSLSSRTNYGYTF,TGTGCCAGCAGCTTATCCTCTCGGACTAACTATGGCTACACCTTC
-,TRBV13,TRBJ2-2,TRBD2,CASSLMLAGSNTGELFF,TGTGCCAGCAGCTTAATGCTAGCGGGGTCCAACACCGGGGAGCTGTTTTTT
-,TRBV19,TRBJ1-1,-,CASSISFATGIRGMNTEAFF,TGTGCCAGTAGCATATCGTTCGCTACAGGAATTAGGGGTATGAACACTGAAGCTTTCTTT
once,TRBV6-5,TRBJ1-5,-,CASSPEGSGSQPQHF,TGTGCCAGCAGTCCAGAGGGATCTGGCAGTCAGCCCCAGCATTTT
-,TRBV7-3,TRBJ1-2,TRBD1,CASSTGGGPDGNYGYTF,TGTGCCAGCAGCACAGGGGGAGGACCGGACGGGAACTATGGCTACACCTTC
-,TRBV6-1,TRBJ1-2,-,CASSPGRRGYTF,TGTGCCAGCAGTCCGGGGCGGCGGGGCTACACCTTC
-,TRBV6-1,TRBJ2-7,-,CASGKAVEISYEQYF,TGTGCCAGCGGGAAGGCGGTTGAGATTTCCTACGAGCAGTACTTC
-,TRBV14,TRBJ2-5,-,CASSVKRAFQETQYF,TGTGCCAGCAGCGTCAAGAGGGCCTTCCAAGAGACCCAGTACTTC
-,TRBV7-8,TRBJ1-1,-,CASSLRGAGNTEAFF,TGTGCCAGCAGCCTACGTGGGGCCGGGAACACTGAAGCTTTCTTT
-,TRBV27,TRBJ1-2,-,CASSLGGGHSYGYTF,TGTGCCAGCAGTTTGGGGGGGGGACACAGTTATGGCTACACCTTC
-,TRBV6-1,TRBJ2-2,TRBD2,CASRKSGGAAGELFF,TGTGCCAGCAGAAAGAGCGGGGGGGCCGCCGGGGAGCTGTTTTTT
-,TRBV18,TRBJ2-2,TRBD2,CASSPRGGRWRELFF,TGTGCCAGCTCACCCCGCGGGGGGAGATGGCGGGAGCTGTTTTTT
-,TRBV7-6,TRBJ1-1,-,CASSLSPRGVAFF,TGTGCCAGCAGCTTAAGTCCCCGAGGAGTAGCTTTCTTT
-,TRBV27,TRBJ1-1,TRBD1,CASSLRVGGYGATEAFF,TGTGCCAGCAGTCTGCGGGTAGGGGGCTACGGGGCCACTGAAGCTTTCTTT
-,TRBV19,TRBJ2-2,TRBD2,CASSPLWGGAANTGELFF,TGTGCCAGTAGTCCTCTATGGGGGGGAGCCGCGAACACCGGGGAGCTGTTTTTT
-,TRBV19,TRBJ1-3,-,CASSIVPRSGNTIYF,TGTGCCAGTAGTATCGTCCCAAGATCGGGAAACACCATATATTTT
-,TRBV30,TRBJ1-2,-,CATQGKGPYGYTF,TGTGCCACCCAGGGGAAGGGCCCATATGGCTACACCTTC
once,TRBV6-5,TRBJ1-2,-,CASIWGETNYGYTF,TGTGCCAGCATATGGGGGGAAACTAACTATGGCTACACCTTC
-,TRBV7-9,TRBJ2-7,-,CASSPSAGIHKQYF,TGTGCCAGCAGCCCTTCGGCGGGAATCCACAAGCAGTACTTC
-,TRBV30,TRBJ1-5,-,CAWSPGRRNQPQHF,TGTGCCTGGTCCCCGGGACGCCGGAATCAGCCCCAGCATTTT
-,TRBV30,TRBJ1-2,-,CAVSGWDGYTF,TGTGCCGTCTCTGGGTGGGATGGCTACACCTTC
-,TRBV5-4,TRBJ1-1,TRBD1,CASSLPNTGQGSREF,TGTGCCAGCAGCTTGCCCAATACTGGACAGGGCTCTAGAGAGTTT
-,TRBV9,TRBJ2-7,-,CASSTILLPGAYEQYF,TGTGCCAGCAGCACCATACTACTACCGGGGGCGTACGAGCAGTACTTC
-,TRBV2,TRBJ1-5,-,CASSEDLKQPQHF,TGTGCCAGCAGTGAAGACTTGAAACAGCCCCAGCATTTT
-,TRBV5-6,TRBJ1-4,-,CASSFPGQLNEKLFF,TGTGCCAGCAGCTTCCCAGGACAGCTTAATGAAAAACTGTTTTTT
-,TRBV19,TRBJ2-5,TRBD2,CASSQGLAGGSETQYF,TGTGCCAGTAGTCAAGGGTTAGCGGGAGGGTCAGAGACCCAGTACTTC
once,TRBV19,TRBJ2-1,-,CASRRLGTGGDEQFF,TGTGCCAGTAGACGCTTAGGGACCGGAGGTGATGAGCAGTTCTTC
-,TRBV4-3,TRBJ2-7,-,CASSQSRSSYEQYF,TGCGCCAGCAGCCAATCTCGGAGCTCCTACGAGCAGTACTTC
once,TRBV7-3,TRBJ2-3,-,CASSSADSNTQYF,TGTGCCAGCAGCTCGGCGGACTCCAATACGCAGTATTTT
-,TRBV5-1,TRBJ2-1,TRBD2,CASSPQLAGGISNEQFF,TGCGCCAGCAGCCCACAGTTAGCGGGGGGAATTTCGAATGAGCAGTTCTTC
-,TRBV5-8,TRBJ1-3,TRBD1,CASSLAQGVHTIYF,TGTGCCAGCAGCTTGGCCCAGGGGGTACACACCATATATTTT
-,TRBV4-3,TRBJ1-2,TRBD1,CASSQEVRADRVIYGYTF,TGCGCCAGCAGCCAAGAAGTGCGGGCGGACAGGGTGATCTATGGCTACACCTTC
-,TRBV2,TRBJ2-5,-,CAGNNGLLETQYF,TGTGCCGGCAATAATGGTCTGCTAGAGACCCAGTACTTC
-,TRBV6-4,TRBJ2-1,-,CASSAGEDSNEQFF,TGTGCCAGCAGTGCGGGAGAAGATTCGAATGAGCAGTTCTTC
-,TRBV4-3,TRBJ1-4,-,CASSQDLRGKLFF,TGCGCCAGCAGCCAAGATCTGCGGGGAAAACTGTTTTTT
-,TRBV4-3,TRBJ2-1,-,CASSQVRGSHNEQFF,TGCGCCAGCAGCCAGGTTAGGGGGAGCCACAATGAGCAGTTCTTC
-,TRBV15,TRBJ2-3,-,CATSRDPSDTQYF,TGTGCCACCAGCAGAGATCCGTCAGATACGCAGTATTTT
-,TRBV9,TRBJ2-1,TRBD2,CASSVEAGGLLNEQFF,TGTGCCAGCAGCGTAGAGGCGGGGGGGCTTTTGAATGAGCAGTTCTTC
-,TRBV7-2,TRBJ2-2,-,CASSFTSSASGTGELFF,TGTGCCAGCAGCTTTACTTCCTCGGCTTCGGGCACCGGGGAGCTGTTTTTT
-,TRBV7-7,TRBJ2-5,TRBD2,CASSTGLAGSQETQYF,TGTGCCAGCAGCACCGGCCTAGCGGGGTCCCAAGAGACCCAGTACTTC
-,TRBV4-3,TRBJ1-3,-,CASSQEFVIGNTIYF,TGCGCCAGCAGCCAAGAGTTCGTTATTGGAAACACCATATATTTT
-,TRBV7-9,TRBJ2-2,TRBD2,CASSLGTSGSAGELFF,TGTGCCAGCAGCTTAGGGACTAGCGGGAGTGCAGGGGAGCTGTTTTTT
-,TRBV7-9,TRBJ2-3,-,CASSSSSGSDTQYF,TGTGCCAGCAGCTCCTCCTCGGGGTCAGATACGCAGTATTTT
-,TRBV9,TRBJ1-6,-,CASSVGQVINSPLHF,TGTGCCAGCAGCGTAGGACAGGTGATTAATTCACCCCTCCACTTT
few,TRBV6-5,TRBJ2-1,-,CASSYVSGGNEQFF,TGTGCCAGCAGTTACGTCAGCGGCGGGAATGAGCAGTTCTTC
-,TRBV7-9,TRBJ2-1,-,CASSGVRGSSYNEQFF,TGTGCCAGCAGCGGTGTCAGGGGTAGCTCCTACAATGAGCAGTTCTTC
-,TRBV6-4,TRBJ2-3,-,CASSDVQSTDTQYF,TGTGCCAGCAGTGACGTCCAGAGCACAGATACGCAGTATTTT